Sequencing of this T cell receptor (beta chain) was carried out in a study of blood T cell repertoires in COVID-19. Study-level background: Samples representing acute and convalescent COVID-19 were sourced from the United States, Italy and Spain.

Method: immunoSEQ multiplex PCR; TCRdb's copy keeps in-frame clones and lacks some. Of about 100,000 clones listed, around 86% were seen once; the top ten hold under 3%. The sequence derives from a man aged 50-60 years with active or convalescent COVID-19. The sample comprised peripheral blood.

The chain's CDR3 is CASSLWAQSGELFF. CDR3 in DNA: TGTGCCAGCAGCTTATGGGCCCAATCCGGGGAGCTGTTTTTT. The chain has TRBV7-2 and TRBJ2-2; D gene unclear. The germline V gene encodes CDR1 SGHTA and CDR2 FQGNSA. This CDR3 is built from 14 residues. Trimming stripped 2 bases from V and 6 bases from J, with 10 bases between.